One and the same sample provided the 23 T cell receptor beta chains below, sequenced in a study of OX40 agonist ivuxolimab in advanced cancers. Assay: immunoSEQ multiplex PCR; the TCRdb copy retains only in-frame clones and omits some. In the table there are about 22,000 clones, around three quarters of which are singletons. Source: CD4+ or CD8+ T cells sorted from blood, taken in a trial of the OX40 agonist ivuxolimab. The receptor source for this set is an adult with an advanced solid tumor such as melanoma, head and neck, liver or kidney cancer.

The CDR3 DNA sequence: TGTGCCAGCAGCCGGTGGGGGGCGACTACAGATACGCAGTATTTT. Its protein is CASSRWGATTDTQYF. This rearrangement joins TRBV7-2 to TRBJ2-3; D is tentatively TRBD1 or TRBD2 (6 bases each). The V gene lost 5 bases and the J gene lost 3 bases, with 15 bases spanning the gap. CDR1 and CDR2 from the germline V gene are SGHTA and FQGNSA. The CDR3 runs 15 residues. Supplemented by reference TRBV7-2 and TRBJ2-3, the full variable domain reads GAGVSQSPSNKVTEKGKDVELRCDPISGHTALYWYRQSLGQGLEFLIYFQGNSAPDKSGLPSDRFSAERTGGSVSTLTIQRTQQEDSAVYLCASSRWGATTDTQYFGPGTRLTVL.

This clone turned up a few times. This chain uses TRBV28 with TRBJ2-5; perhaps TRBD1 as D (5 bases). Germline V lookup: CDR1 MDHEN, CDR2 SYDVKM. The CDR3 consists of 14 residues. V lost 5 bases and J lost 4, with 14 bases in between. The CDR3 coding sequence is TGTGCCAGCAGTCTCCAGGGAAGGTTAGAGACCCAGTACTTC. Protein product: CASSLQGRLETQYF.

Regarding this clone: Other DNA sequences from this sample encode an identical CDR3 as well. The gene calls are TRBV28 and TRBJ1-1, with 8 nucleotides matching TRBD1. The CDR3 runs to 14 residues. The germline V gene encodes CDR1 MDHEN and CDR2 SYDVKM. Trimming removed 5 bases from V and 5 bases from J; junction bases left unmatched: 7. The CDR3 loop is CASSAGQGRTEAFF. CDR3 DNA: TGTGCCAGCAGTGCCGGACAGGGAAGGACTGAAGCTTTCTTT.

The chain recombines TRBV28 with TRBJ1-2, with D unresolved. The CDR3 spans 11 residues. Germline V lookup: CDR1 MDHEN, CDR2 SYDVKM. V gave up 5 bases and J gave up 6 bases, with 7 bases separating them. CDR3: CASSPEDGYTF. DNA for the CDR3: TGTGCCAGCAGTCCGGAAGATGGCTACACCTTC.

The V gene is TRBV4-1, the J gene TRBJ2-5, with D perhaps TRBD1 or TRBD2 (5 bases each). The CDR3 consists of 16 residues. Trimming left V 4 bases short and J 0 bases short, with 15 bases between. In germline, CDR1 is MGHRA, CDR2 YSYEKL. The CDR3 sequence is CASSPPGRTYQETQYF. CDR3 in DNA: TGCGCCAGCAGCCCGCCGGGACGAACGTACCAAGAGACCCAGTACTTC.

V and J are TRBV28 and TRBJ1-2; unclear D gene. V shed 2 bases and J shed 5 bases, with 12 bases lying between them. The CDR3 is made up of 14 amino acids. The germline V gene encodes CDR1 MDHEN and CDR2 SYDVKM. This CDR3 is CASSLPGLGYGYTF. CDR3 sequence (DNA): TGTGCCAGCAGTTTACCGGGCCTCGGGTATGGCTACACCTTC.

The gene calls are TRBV9 and TRBJ2-7; 10 positions match TRBD1. This CDR3 has 14 amino acids. The V gene end was trimmed by 5 bases and the J gene end by 4 bases; junction bases not matched to a gene: 6. Germline CDR1 SGDLS, CDR2 YYNGEE. The DNA of the CDR3 is TGTGCCAGCAGTATCCCGGGACAGGGGTACGAGCAGTACTTC. Translating it yields CASSIPGQGYEQYF.

The chain is built from TRBV15 and TRBJ2-5; 13 bases map to TRBD2. The V and J ends lost 4 bases and 5 bases, in that order; junction bases with no gene match: 7. This CDR3 region has 16 residues. Looked up from germline, CDR1 is LNHNV and CDR2 is YYDKDF (reference sequence). CDR3 sequence: CATSTRLAGGHETQYF. The CDR3 DNA reads TGTGCCACCAGCACCCGACTAGCGGGGGGTCATGAGACCCAGTACTTC.

The chain carries TRBV29-1 and TRBJ2-1; D assignment may be TRBD1 or TRBD2 (5 bases each). The V end was cut by 6 bases, the J end by 1 base, with 13 bases between. The CDR3 has 14 residues. CDR1 is SQVTM, CDR2 ANQGSEA, per germline. The CDR3 bases are TGCAGCGTCGAGCCCAGGGAGTCCTACAATGAGCAGTTCTTC. The encoded protein is CSVEPRESYNEQFF.

This chain joins TRBV5-5 and TRBJ2-3; tentatively, D is TRBD2 (6 bases). This CDR3 spans 15 amino acids. Germline V gene lookup returns CDR1 SGHKS and CDR2 YYEKEE (reference sequence). Deletions cut 1 base from V and 1 base from J, with 10 bases between. DNA of the CDR3: TGTGCCAGCAGCTTGTATGGGGAGGGCACAGATACGCAGTATTTT. It encodes CASSLYGEGTDTQYF.

The chain combines TRBV19 with TRBJ1-3; no clear D. The CDR3 contains 15 residues. Germline CDR1 and CDR2: LNHDA and SQIVND (reference sequence). Trimming removed 0 bases at V and 3 bases at J, with 9 bases between. CDR3 in amino acids: CASSIDSSVGNTIYF. CDR3 nucleotides: TGTGCCAGTAGTATAGATAGTTCAGTTGGAAACACCATATATTTT.

This chain connects TRBV7-9 to TRBJ2-7, with TRBD2 as a possible D gene (6 bases). Trimming removed 4 bases at V and 0 bases at J, with 13 bases between. The CDR3 sequence is 15 residues long. Germline V gives CDR1 SEHNR, CDR2 FQNEAQ (reference sequence). The CDR3 nucleotides are TGTGCCAGCAGCTCGGACTATTCCGTCTCCTACGAGCAGTACTTC. Encoded protein: CASSSDYSVSYEQYF.

This chain links TRBV7-4 with TRBJ1-1, with unresolved D. The CDR3 is 14 amino acids. The V gene's germline CDR1 is SGHVT and CDR2 SQSDAQ. V lost 3 bases and J lost 5, with 13 bases in between. CDR3 residues: CASSFREGGTEAFF. The DNA for the CDR3 is TGTGCCAGCAGCTTTCGGGAGGGCGGGACTGAAGCTTTCTTT.

The genes are TRBV6-1 and TRBJ2-7; tentative D call: TRBD2 (5 bases). V dropped 7 bases and J dropped 3 bases, with 16 bases sitting between them. This CDR3 comprises 14 residues. CDR1 and CDR2 from the germline V gene are MNHNS and SASEGT. The CDR3 DNA reads TGTGCCAGCACTCAAGACGCGGGTTTCTACGAGCAGTACTTC. Protein sequence: CASTQDAGFYEQYF.

The chain has TRBV30 and TRBJ1-5, with D possibly matching TRBD1 (5 bases). V shed 2 bases and J shed 0 bases, with 14 bases lying between them. This CDR3 spans 16 amino acids. The germline gives CDR1 GTSNPN, CDR2 SVGIG (reference sequence). The CDR3 nucleotides read TGTGCCTGGAGTAGAGCGACAGCTTATAGCAATCAGCCCCAGCATTTT. Protein product: CAWSRATAYSNQPQHF.

This clone was seen only once. V is TRBV5-1 and J is TRBJ2-5, with 8 nucleotides matching TRBD2. Germline loops: CDR1 SGHRS, CDR2 YFSETQ. The CDR3 covers 13 residues. Trimming cost V 4 bases and J 4 bases; bases outside gene matches: 3. CDR3 region: CASSRTSTETQYF. In DNA, the CDR3 is TGCGCCAGCAGCCGGACTAGCACAGAGACCCAGTACTTC.

V usage is TRBV4-1 and J usage is TRBJ1-1; maybe TRBD1 (6 bases). The ends were cut back, 3 bases at V and 3 bases at J, with 11 bases in the middle. Germline values: CDR1 MGHRA, CDR2 YSYEKL. The CDR3 totals 14 residues. The CDR3 nucleotides read TGCGCCAGCAGCCATACCAACAGGGACACTGAAGCTTTCTTT. This sequence encodes CASSHTNRDTEAFF.

The V gene is TRBV28, the J gene TRBJ2-2, with 8 nucleotides matching TRBD1. This CDR3 has 15 amino acids. The germline CDR1 and CDR2 sequences are MDHEN and SYDVKM. J gave up 6 bases and V 6 bases, and 9 bases lay outside the gene matches. The DNA of the CDR3 is TGTGCCAGCAGGACTGACAGGGGAATTTCCGGGGAGCTGTTTTTT. This sequence encodes CASRTDRGISGELFF.

The gene calls are TRBV15 and TRBJ1-2; tentatively, D is TRBD1 (5 bases). V was trimmed by 1 base and J by 2 bases, leaving 8 bases between them. CDR1 and CDR2 from the germline V gene are LNHNV and YYDKDF (reference sequence). CDR3 length: 14 residues. The CDR3 sequence: CATSRGGRNYGYTF. DNA for the CDR3: TGTGCCACCAGCAGAGGGGGCAGGAACTATGGCTACACCTTC.

The chain joins TRBV9 to TRBJ1-3, with D uncertain. Germline V gives CDR1 SGDLS, CDR2 YYNGEE. Deletions cut 1 base from V and 4 bases from J, with 12 bases between. This CDR3 spans 15 amino acids. The CDR3 nucleotides read TGTGCCAGCAGCGTATTCGAGGGCTTAGGAAACACCATATATTTT. Its translation is CASSVFEGLGNTIYF.

CDR3 amino acids: CASSRAGANNSPLHF. The CDR3 nucleotides are TGTGCCAGCTCTAGGGCAGGGGCCAATAATTCACCCCTCCACTTT. V is TRBV18 and J is TRBJ1-6; TRBD1 is a possible D gene (6 bases). Germline CDR1 reads KGHSH; CDR2 reads LQKENI. The V end lost 6 bases, the J end lost 5 bases, and 14 bases lay between the germline ends. The CDR3 totals 15 residues. The complete variable domain, with remaining parts taken from reference TRBV18 and TRBJ1-6, reads NAGVMQNPRHLVRRRGQEARLRCSPMKGHSHVYWYRQLPEEGLKFMVYLQKENIIDESGMPKERFSAEFPKEGPSILRIQQVVRGDSAAYFCASSRAGANNSPLHFGNGTRLTVT.

V is TRBV5-1 and J is TRBJ2-7; 7 bases fit TRBD1. The CDR3 covers 15 residues. The V and J ends lost 4 bases and 7 bases, in that order; junction bases with no gene match: 14. The germline V gene encodes CDR1 SGHRS and CDR2 YFSETQ. This chain's CDR3 is CASSPQQGPLGEQYF. In nucleotides, the CDR3 is TGCGCCAGCAGCCCCCAACAGGGGCCCTTGGGGGAGCAGTACTTC.

CDR3 loop: CASSLRQVPTYEQYF. In DNA form, the CDR3 reads TGTGCCAGCAGCCTCCGACAGGTCCCTACCTACGAGCAGTACTTC. J is TRBJ2-7 and V is TRBV6-5; D perhaps matches TRBD1 (6 bases). This CDR3 spans 15 amino acids. CDR1 and CDR2 (germline): MNHEY, SVGAGI. V shed 6 bases and J shed 2 bases, with 17 bases lying between them.